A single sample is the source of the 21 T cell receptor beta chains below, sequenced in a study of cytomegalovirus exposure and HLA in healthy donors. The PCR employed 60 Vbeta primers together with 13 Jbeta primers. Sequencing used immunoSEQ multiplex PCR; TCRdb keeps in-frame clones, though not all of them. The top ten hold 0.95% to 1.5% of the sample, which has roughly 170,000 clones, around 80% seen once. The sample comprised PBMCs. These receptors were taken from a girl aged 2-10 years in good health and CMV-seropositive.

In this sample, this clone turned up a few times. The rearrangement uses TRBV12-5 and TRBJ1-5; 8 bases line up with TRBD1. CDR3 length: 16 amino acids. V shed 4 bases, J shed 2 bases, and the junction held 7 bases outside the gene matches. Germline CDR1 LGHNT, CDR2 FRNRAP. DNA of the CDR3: TGTGCTAGTGGTTCACAGGGGGTAGAGGGCAATCAGCCCCAGCATTTT. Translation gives CASGSQGVEGNQPQHF.

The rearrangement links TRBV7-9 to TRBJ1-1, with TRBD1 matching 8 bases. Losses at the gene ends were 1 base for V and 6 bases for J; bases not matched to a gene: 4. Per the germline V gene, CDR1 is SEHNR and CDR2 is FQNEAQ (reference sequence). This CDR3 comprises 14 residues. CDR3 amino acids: CASSLVQGAAEAFF. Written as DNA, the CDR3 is TGTGCCAGCAGCTTAGTGCAGGGGGCCGCTGAAGCTTTCTTT.

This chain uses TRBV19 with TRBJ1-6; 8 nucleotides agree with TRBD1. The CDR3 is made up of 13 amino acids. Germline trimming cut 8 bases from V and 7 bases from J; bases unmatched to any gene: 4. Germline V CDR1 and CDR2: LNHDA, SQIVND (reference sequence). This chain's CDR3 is CASRDRTNSPLHF. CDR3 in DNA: TGTGCCAGTCGGGACAGGACCAATTCACCCCTCCACTTT.

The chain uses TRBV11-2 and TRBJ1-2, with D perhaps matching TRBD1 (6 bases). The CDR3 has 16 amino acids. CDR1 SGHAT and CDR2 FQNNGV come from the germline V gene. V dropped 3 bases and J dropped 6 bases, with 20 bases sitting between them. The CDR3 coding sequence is TGTGCCAGCAGCTTGGGGAGGGGGGGTTTTTTCCATGGCTACACCTTC. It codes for CASSLGRGGFFHGYTF.

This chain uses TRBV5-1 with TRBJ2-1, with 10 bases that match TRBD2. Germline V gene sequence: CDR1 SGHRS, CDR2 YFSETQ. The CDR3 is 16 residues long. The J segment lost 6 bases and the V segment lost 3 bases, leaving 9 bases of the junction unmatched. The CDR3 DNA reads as TGCGCCAGCAGCTCTCCCGGGACTAGCGAATCCAATGAGCAGTTCTTC. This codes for CASSSPGTSESNEQFF.

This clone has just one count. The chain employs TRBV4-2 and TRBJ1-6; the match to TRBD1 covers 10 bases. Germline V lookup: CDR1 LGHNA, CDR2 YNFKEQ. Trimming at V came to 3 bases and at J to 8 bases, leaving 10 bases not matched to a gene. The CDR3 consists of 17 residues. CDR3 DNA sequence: TGTGCCAGCAGCCACTCGCTAGAAGGGACAGGGGATTCACCCCTCCACTTT. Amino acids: CASSHSLEGTGDSPLHF.

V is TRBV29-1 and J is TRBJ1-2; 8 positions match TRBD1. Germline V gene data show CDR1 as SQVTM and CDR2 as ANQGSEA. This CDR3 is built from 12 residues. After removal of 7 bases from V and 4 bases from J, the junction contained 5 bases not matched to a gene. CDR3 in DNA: TGCAGCGCCTTTACAGGGGGCTATGGCTACACCTTC. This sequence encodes CSAFTGGYGYTF.

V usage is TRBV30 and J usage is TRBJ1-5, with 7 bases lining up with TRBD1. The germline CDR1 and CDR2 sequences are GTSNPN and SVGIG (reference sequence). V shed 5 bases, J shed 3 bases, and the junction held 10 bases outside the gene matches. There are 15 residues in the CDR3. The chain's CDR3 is CAWRRGGQINQPQHF. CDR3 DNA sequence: TGTGCCTGGCGTCGAGGGGGACAGATCAATCAGCCCCAGCATTTT.

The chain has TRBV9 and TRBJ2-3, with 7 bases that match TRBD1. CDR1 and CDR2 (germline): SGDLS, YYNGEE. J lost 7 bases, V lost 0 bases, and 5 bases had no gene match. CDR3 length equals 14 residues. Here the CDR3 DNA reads TGTGCCAGCAGCGTAGGAGGGGACAGCAATACGCAGTATTTT. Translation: CASSVGGDSNTQYF.

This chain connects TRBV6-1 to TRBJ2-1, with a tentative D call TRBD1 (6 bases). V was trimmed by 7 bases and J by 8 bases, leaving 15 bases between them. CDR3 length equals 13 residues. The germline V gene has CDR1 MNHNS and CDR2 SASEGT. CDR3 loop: CASTTTNRDEQFF. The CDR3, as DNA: TGTGCCAGCACCACTACGAACAGGGATGAGCAGTTCTTC.

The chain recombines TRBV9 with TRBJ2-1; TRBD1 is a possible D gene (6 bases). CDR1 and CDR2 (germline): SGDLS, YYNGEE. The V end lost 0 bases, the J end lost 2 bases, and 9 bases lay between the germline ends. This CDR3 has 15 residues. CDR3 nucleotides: TGTGCCAGCAGCGTAGGTACAGGGACCTACAATGAGCAGTTCTTC. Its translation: CASSVGTGTYNEQFF.

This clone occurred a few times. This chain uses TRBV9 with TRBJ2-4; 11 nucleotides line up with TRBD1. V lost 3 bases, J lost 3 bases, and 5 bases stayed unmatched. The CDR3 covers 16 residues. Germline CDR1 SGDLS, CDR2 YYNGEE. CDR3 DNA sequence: TGTGCCAGCAGCGACCGGGACAGGGGGGGCAAAAACATTCAGTACTTC. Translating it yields CASSDRDRGGKNIQYF.

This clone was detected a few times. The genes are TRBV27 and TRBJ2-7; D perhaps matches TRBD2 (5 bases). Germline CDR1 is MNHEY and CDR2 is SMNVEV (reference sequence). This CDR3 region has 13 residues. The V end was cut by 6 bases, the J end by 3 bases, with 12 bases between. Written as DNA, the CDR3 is TGTGCCAGCAGCCTGGACGGGATCTACGAGCAGTACTTC. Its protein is CASSLDGIYEQYF.

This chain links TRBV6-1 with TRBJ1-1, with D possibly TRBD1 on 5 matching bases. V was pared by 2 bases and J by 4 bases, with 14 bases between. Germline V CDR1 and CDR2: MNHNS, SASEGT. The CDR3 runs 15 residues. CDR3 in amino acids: CASSEIGRVGTEAFF. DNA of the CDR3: TGTGCCAGCAGTGAAATAGGCAGGGTGGGCACTGAAGCTTTCTTT.

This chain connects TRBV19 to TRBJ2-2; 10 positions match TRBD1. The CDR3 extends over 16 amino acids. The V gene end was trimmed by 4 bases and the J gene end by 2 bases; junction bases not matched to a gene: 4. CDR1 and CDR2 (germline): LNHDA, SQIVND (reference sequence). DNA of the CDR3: TGTGCCAGTAGTAAAGGGACAGGGGCTAACACCGGGGAGCTGTTTTTT. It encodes CASSKGTGANTGELFF. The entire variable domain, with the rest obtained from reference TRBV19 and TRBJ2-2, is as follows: DGGITQSPKYLFRKEGQNVTLSCEQNLNHDAMYWYRQDPGQGLRLIYYSQIVNDFQKGDIAEGYSVSREKKESFPLTVTSAQKNPTAFYLCASSKGTGANTGELFFGEGSRLTVL.

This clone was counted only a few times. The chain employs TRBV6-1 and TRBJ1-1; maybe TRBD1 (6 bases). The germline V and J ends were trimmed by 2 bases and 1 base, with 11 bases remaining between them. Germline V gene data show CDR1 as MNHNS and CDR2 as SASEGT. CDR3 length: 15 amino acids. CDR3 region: CASSEIPQGNTEAFF. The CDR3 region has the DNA TGTGCCAGCAGTGAAATCCCACAGGGGAACACTGAAGCTTTCTTT.

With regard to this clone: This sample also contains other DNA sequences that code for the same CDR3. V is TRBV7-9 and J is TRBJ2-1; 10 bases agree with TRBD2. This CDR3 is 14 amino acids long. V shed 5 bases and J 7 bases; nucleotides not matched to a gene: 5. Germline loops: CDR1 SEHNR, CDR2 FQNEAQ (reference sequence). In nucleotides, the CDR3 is TGTGCCAGCAGCCTTGGGACTAGCGCTAATGAGCAGTTCTTC. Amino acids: CASSLGTSANEQFF.

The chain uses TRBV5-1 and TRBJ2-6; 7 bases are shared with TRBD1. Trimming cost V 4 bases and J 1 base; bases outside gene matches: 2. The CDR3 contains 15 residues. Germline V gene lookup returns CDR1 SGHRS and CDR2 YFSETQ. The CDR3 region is CASSNRGSGANVLTF. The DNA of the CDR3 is TGCGCCAGCAGCAACAGGGGTTCTGGGGCCAACGTCCTGACTTTC.

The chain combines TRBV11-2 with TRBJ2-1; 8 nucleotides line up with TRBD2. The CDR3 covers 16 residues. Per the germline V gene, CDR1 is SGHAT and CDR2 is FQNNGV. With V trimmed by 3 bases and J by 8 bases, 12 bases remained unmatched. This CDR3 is CASSLAGGGIGYEQFF. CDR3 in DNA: TGTGCCAGCAGCTTGGCGGGAGGAGGAATCGGCTATGAGCAGTTCTTC.

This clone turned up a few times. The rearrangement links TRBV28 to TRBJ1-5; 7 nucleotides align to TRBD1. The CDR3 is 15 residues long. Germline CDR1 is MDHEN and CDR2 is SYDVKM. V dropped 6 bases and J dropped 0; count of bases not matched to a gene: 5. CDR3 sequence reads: CASRSDRTSNQPQHF. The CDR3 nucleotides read TGTGCCAGCAGATCGGACAGGACTAGCAATCAGCCCCAGCATTTT.

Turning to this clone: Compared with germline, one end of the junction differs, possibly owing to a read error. The CDR3 spells CAGSLAQGGVSEQFF. The CDR3 nucleotides are TGCGCCGGCAGCTTGGCGCAGGGTGGGGTTAGTGAGCAGTTCTTC. The V gene is TRBV5-1, the J gene TRBJ2-1; D possibly corresponds to TRBD1 (5 bases). Germline lookup yields CDR1 SGHRS and CDR2 YFSETQ. There are 15 residues in the CDR3.